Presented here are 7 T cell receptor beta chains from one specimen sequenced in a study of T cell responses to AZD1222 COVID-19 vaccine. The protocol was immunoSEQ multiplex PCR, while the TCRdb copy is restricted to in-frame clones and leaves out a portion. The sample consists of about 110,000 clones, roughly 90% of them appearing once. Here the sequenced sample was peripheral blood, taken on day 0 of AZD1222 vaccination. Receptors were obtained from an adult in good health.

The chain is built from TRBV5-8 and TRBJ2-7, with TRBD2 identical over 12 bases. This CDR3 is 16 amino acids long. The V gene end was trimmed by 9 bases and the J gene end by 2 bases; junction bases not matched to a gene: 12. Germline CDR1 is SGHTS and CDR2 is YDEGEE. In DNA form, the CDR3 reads TGTGCCAACAGACTAGCGGGAGCCCCAGGGACCTACGAGCAGTACGTC. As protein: CANRLAGAPGTYEQYV.

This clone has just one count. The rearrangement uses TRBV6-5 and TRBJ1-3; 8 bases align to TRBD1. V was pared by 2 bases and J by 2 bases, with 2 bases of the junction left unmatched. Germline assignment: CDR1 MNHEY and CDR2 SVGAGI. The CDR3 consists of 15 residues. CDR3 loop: CASSYGTGTGNTIYF. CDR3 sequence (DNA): TGTGCCAGCAGTTACGGGACAGGAACTGGAAACACCATATATTTT.

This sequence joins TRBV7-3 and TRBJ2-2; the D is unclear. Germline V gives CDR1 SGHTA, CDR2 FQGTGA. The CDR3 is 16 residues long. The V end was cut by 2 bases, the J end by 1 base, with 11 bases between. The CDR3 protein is CASSLDRRWNTGELFF. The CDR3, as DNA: TGTGCCAGCAGCTTAGACCGGAGATGGAACACCGGGGAGCTGTTTTTT.

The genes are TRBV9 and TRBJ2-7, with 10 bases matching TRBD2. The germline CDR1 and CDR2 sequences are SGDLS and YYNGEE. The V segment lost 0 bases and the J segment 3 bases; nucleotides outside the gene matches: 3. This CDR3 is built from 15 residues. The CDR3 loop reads CASSVGGTSDYEQYF. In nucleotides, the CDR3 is TGTGCCAGCAGCGTAGGGGGGACTAGCGACTACGAGCAGTACTTC.

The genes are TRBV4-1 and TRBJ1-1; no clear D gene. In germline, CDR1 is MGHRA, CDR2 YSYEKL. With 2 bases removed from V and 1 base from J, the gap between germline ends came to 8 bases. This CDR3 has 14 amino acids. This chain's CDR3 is CASSQRGQNTEAFF. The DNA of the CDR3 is TGCGCCAGCAGCCAACGGGGTCAGAACACTGAAGCTTTCTTT.

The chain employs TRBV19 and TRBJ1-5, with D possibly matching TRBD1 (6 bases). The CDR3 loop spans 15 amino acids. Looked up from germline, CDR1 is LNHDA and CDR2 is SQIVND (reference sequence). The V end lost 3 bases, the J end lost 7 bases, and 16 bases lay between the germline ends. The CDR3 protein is CASSIRGGRGQPQHF. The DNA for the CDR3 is TGTGCCAGTAGTATTAGGGGGGGGCGGGGACAGCCCCAGCATTTT.

The CDR3 here is CASKTRQDSNQPQHF. In DNA, the CDR3 is TGTGCCAGCAAGACACGGCAGGATAGCAATCAGCCCCAGCATTTT. The chain recombines TRBV6-5 with TRBJ1-5; no reliable D call. The CDR3 is 15 residues long. The V end lost 7 bases, the J end lost 0 bases, and 13 bases lay between the germline ends. Germline V lookup: CDR1 MNHEY, CDR2 SVGAGI.